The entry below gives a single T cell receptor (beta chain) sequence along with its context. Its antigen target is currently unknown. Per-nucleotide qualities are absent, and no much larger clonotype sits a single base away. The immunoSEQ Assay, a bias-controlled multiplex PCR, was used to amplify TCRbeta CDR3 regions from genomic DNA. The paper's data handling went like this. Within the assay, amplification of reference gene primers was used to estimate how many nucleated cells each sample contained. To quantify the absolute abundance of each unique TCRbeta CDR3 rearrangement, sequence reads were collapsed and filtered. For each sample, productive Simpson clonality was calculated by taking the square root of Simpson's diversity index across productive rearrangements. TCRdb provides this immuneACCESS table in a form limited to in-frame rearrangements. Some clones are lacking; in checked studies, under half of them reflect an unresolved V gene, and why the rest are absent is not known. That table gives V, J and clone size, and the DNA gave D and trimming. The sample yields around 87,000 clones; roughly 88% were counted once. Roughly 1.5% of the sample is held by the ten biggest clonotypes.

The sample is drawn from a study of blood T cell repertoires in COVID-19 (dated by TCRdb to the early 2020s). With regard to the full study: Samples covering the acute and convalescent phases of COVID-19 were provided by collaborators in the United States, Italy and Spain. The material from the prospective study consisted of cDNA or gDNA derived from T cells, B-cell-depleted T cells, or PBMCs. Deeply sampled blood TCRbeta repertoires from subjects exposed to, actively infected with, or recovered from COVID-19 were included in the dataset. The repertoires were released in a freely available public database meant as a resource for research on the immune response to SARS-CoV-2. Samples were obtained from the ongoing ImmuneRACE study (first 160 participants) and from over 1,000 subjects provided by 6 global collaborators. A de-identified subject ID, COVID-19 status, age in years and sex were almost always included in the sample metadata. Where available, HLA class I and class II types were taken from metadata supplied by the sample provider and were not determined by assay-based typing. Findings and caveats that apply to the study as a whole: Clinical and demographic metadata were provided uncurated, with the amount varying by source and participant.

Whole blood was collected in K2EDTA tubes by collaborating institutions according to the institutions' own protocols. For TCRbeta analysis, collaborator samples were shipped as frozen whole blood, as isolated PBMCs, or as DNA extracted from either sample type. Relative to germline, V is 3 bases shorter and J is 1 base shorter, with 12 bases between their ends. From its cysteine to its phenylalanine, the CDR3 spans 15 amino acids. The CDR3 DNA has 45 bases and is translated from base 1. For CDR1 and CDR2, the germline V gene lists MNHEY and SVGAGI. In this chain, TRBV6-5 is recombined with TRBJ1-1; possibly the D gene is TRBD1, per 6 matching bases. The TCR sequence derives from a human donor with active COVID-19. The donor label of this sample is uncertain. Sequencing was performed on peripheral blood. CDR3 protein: CASSYRGGANTEAFF. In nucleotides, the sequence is TGTGCCAGCAGTTATCGAGGGGGGGCGAACACTGAAGCTTTCTTT.